Listed below are T cell receptor beta chains from one sample, sequenced in a study of T cells in Graves' hyperthyroidism and ophthalmopathy. TCRdb used MiXCR to reprocess the multiplex PCR reads, holding one entry per CDR3 protein. The sample has 300,000 to 350,000 distinct CDR3 sequences; 20% to 25% are singletons. The sample taken for sequencing was blood. The source of these receptors is a woman between 45 and 60 years old with Graves' hyperthyroidism. Both conserved end residues are trimmed from each CDR3. The order of the fields is CDR3 protein, V gene, D gene, J gene. D genes are given only for firm matches.

cdr3_aa: ASSLALGNTEAF
v_call: TRBV11-2
d_call: NA
j_call: TRBJ1-1

cdr3_aa: ASSLATGTDTQY
v_call: TRBV5-4
d_call: NA
j_call: TRBJ2-3

cdr3_aa: SARDPGGGGNEQF
v_call: TRBV20-1
d_call: TRBD2
j_call: TRBJ2-1

cdr3_aa: AWSVDMNYGYT
v_call: TRBV30
d_call: NA
j_call: TRBJ1-2

cdr3_aa: ASRYKGETQY
v_call: TRBV12-3/TRBV12-4
d_call: NA
j_call: TRBJ2-5

cdr3_aa: ASSAWTGANQPQH
v_call: TRBV7-6
d_call: TRBD1
j_call: TRBJ1-5

cdr3_aa: ASSPAGGGNNEQF
v_call: TRBV7-9
d_call: TRBD2
j_call: TRBJ2-1

cdr3_aa: ASSLDSGRAEQY
v_call: TRBV5-5
d_call: TRBD2
j_call: TRBJ2-7

cdr3_aa: ATSRGVSSTDTQY
v_call: TRBV15
d_call: NA
j_call: TRBJ2-3

cdr3_aa: SARQSDVGAF
v_call: TRBV20-1
d_call: NA
j_call: TRBJ1-1

cdr3_aa: ASSIGKPIANTGELF
v_call: TRBV19
d_call: NA
j_call: TRBJ2-2

cdr3_aa: ASSLPRQGSHRPLH
v_call: TRBV28
d_call: TRBD1
j_call: TRBJ1-6

cdr3_aa: ASSPRGPRGQETQY
v_call: TRBV7-9
d_call: TRBD1
j_call: TRBJ2-5

cdr3_aa: ASSSPFKGDNEQF
v_call: TRBV12-3/TRBV12-4
d_call: NA
j_call: TRBJ2-1

cdr3_aa: ASSPRTGNAGELF
v_call: TRBV9
d_call: TRBD1
j_call: TRBJ2-2

cdr3_aa: ASSKQIFSYNEQF
v_call: TRBV27
d_call: NA
j_call: TRBJ2-1

cdr3_aa: ASSSRYRGGNSPLH
v_call: TRBV7-6
d_call: TRBD1
j_call: TRBJ1-6

cdr3_aa: ASSLWTSGAQETQY
v_call: TRBV27
d_call: TRBD2
j_call: TRBJ2-5

cdr3_aa: ASSFLGFASYNEQF
v_call: TRBV28
d_call: NA
j_call: TRBJ2-1

cdr3_aa: ASSFGLQRWSNQPQH
v_call: TRBV28
d_call: NA
j_call: TRBJ1-5

cdr3_aa: ASRATSGSSDTQY
v_call: TRBV2
d_call: TRBD2
j_call: TRBJ2-3

cdr3_aa: ATSRPTGGNQPQH
v_call: TRBV15
d_call: TRBD1
j_call: TRBJ1-5

cdr3_aa: ASSPSWGEQF
v_call: TRBV11-1
d_call: NA
j_call: TRBJ2-1

cdr3_aa: ASSSSQGGDNNEQF
v_call: TRBV7-9
d_call: NA
j_call: TRBJ2-1

cdr3_aa: ASSPRGEPYEQY
v_call: TRBV9
d_call: NA
j_call: TRBJ2-7

cdr3_aa: ASSKGFSVGYT
v_call: TRBV28
d_call: NA
j_call: TRBJ1-2